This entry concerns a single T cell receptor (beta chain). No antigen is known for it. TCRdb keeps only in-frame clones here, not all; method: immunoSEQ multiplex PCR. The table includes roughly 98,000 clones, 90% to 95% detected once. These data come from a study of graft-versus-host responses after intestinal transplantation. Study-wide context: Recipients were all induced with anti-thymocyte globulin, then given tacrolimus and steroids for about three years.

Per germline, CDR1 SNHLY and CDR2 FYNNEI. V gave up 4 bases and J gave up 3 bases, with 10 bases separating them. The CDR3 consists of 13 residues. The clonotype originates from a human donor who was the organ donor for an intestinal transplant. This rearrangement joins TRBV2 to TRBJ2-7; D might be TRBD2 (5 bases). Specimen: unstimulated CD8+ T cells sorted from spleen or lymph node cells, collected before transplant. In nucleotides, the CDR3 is TGTGCCAGCAGTGGCGGGCCCCTCTACGAGCAGTACTTC. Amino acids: CASSGGPLYEQYF.